A selection of T cell receptor beta chains follows, all from one sample in a study of cytomegalovirus exposure and HLA in healthy donors. Only in-frame clones appear in the TCRdb table, and some are missing; sequencing was by immunoSEQ multiplex PCR. Of around 100,000 clones listed, 65% to 75% are singletons. The sequencing input was PBMCs. These receptors were collected from a man younger than 45 in good health and CMV-seropositive. Each CDR3 is given with its conserved first and last residue. The order of the fields is V gene, D gene, clone size, J gene, CDR3 DNA, CDR3 protein. A D gene is named only where the DNA matches it firmly. Rows give clone size only sometimes, using once, few, many, or a class for an expanded clone.

TRBV4-2	.	.	TRBJ2-5	TGTGCCAGCAGCGCGGGACAGCAAGAGACCCAGTACTTC	CASSAGQQETQYF
TRBV4-3	TRBD1	.	TRBJ1-4	TGCGCCAGCAGCTACACAGGGGACACTAATGAAAAACTGTTTTTT	CASSYTGDTNEKLFF
TRBV2	TRBD2	.	TRBJ2-3	TGTGCCGGTAGGAGGGGGGGCGGGGGGCCGGTCACAGATACGCAGTATTTT	CAGRRGGGGPVTDTQYF
TRBV28	TRBD2	.	TRBJ2-3	TGTGCCAGCAGTCGTGCGGCCCTACTAGCGGAATACACAGATACGCAGTATTTT	CASSRAALLAEYTDTQYF
TRBV7-2	.	.	TRBJ2-5	TGTGCCAGCAGCTTAGTCGGGGGGCCGCAAGAGACCCAGTACTTC	CASSLVGGPQETQYF
TRBV9	.	.	TRBJ1-1	TGTGCCAGCAGCGTTAGGGAGGACTGGGACGGCACTGAAGCTTTCTTT	CASSVREDWDGTEAFF
TRBV30	TRBD1	once	TRBJ1-4	TGTGCCTGGAGTGCACGGACAGGCTTTAATGAAAAACTGTTTTTT	CAWSARTGFNEKLFF
TRBV13	.	.	TRBJ1-3	TGTGCCAGCAGCTTAGGACAGGGAGTCTCTGGAAACACCATATATTTT	CASSLGQGVSGNTIYF
TRBV5-1	.	once	TRBJ1-1	TGCGCCAGCAGCCCGGCCGAGGGAGTAACTGAAGCTTTCTTT	CASSPAEGVTEAFF
TRBV6-5	.	.	TRBJ1-1	TGTGCCAGCAGCAACTTGGAAGACCGGGGTTTCTTT	CASSNLEDRGFF
TRBV7-2	TRBD2	.	TRBJ2-2	TGTGCCAGCAGCGCAGGGACTAGCCGAGGGGAGCTGTTTTTT	CASSAGTSRGELFF
TRBV20-1	.	.	TRBJ2-1	TGCAGTGCGAGTGGTATCGATGAGCAGTTCTTC	CSASGIDEQFF
TRBV5-4	TRBD2	few	TRBJ2-1	TGTGCCAGCAGCGCCGGACTAGCGGGTAGAAATGAGCAGTTCTTC	CASSAGLAGRNEQFF
TRBV9	TRBD2	once	TRBJ2-1	TGTGCCAGCAGCCGTGCCGGCGGGGGGGCTGAGCAGTTCTTC	CASSRAGGGAEQFF
TRBV7-9	TRBD1	.	TRBJ1-4	TGTGCCAGCAGCTCCTCCGGGACAGGGGCGGAAAAACTGTTTTTT	CASSSSGTGAEKLFF
TRBV29-1	.	.	TRBJ2-7	TGCAGCGTTGAAGTTGGACAGTCCGCCTACGAGCAGTACTTC	CSVEVGQSAYEQYF
TRBV9	.	.	TRBJ1-4	TGTGCCAGCAGCGTAGTCCCGGGAACAATGGAAAAACTGTTTTTT	CASSVVPGTMEKLFF
TRBV19	TRBD1	few	TRBJ2-6	TGTGCCAGTAGTATAACCGGGACAGACCTCCACTCTGGGGCCAACGTCCTGACTTTC	CASSITGTDLHSGANVLTF
TRBV6-5	.	.	TRBJ2-3	TGTGCCAGCAGTTACTCGGCAGGGTCAGATACGCAGTATTTT	CASSYSAGSDTQYF
TRBV13	.	.	TRBJ2-5	TGTGCCAGCAGCTTAGGCCTTCAGGCGCAAGAGACCCAGTACTTC	CASSLGLQAQETQYF
TRBV28	.	.	TRBJ1-6	TGTGCCAGCAGTTCCCCCCCCGCGGGCGGTTCACCCCTCCACTTT	CASSSPPAGGSPLHF
TRBV28	.	.	TRBJ1-1	TGTGCCAGCACCGACTTCGTCACTGAAGCTTTCTTT	CASTDFVTEAFF
TRBV7-9	.	.	TRBJ1-2	TGTTCCAGCAGCTTAGCGGACGGGGGGCGCGGTGGCTACACCTTC	CSSSLADGGRGGYTF
TRBV7-9	.	.	TRBJ1-5	TGTTCCAGCAGCTTAGTCAACGGACTTAGCAATCAGCCCCAGCATTTT	CSSSLVNGLSNQPQHF
TRBV5-6	TRBD2	.	TRBJ2-1	TGTGCCAGCAGCTTGCGGGGGGGCCCGTCTGCTGAGCAGTTCTTC	CASSLRGGPSAEQFF
TRBV7-9	TRBD1	.	TRBJ1-2	TGTGCCAGCAGCTTAGCGCAGGGGGGTAGCTATGGCTACACCTTC	CASSLAQGGSYGYTF
TRBV30	.	.	TRBJ1-1	TGTGCCTGGACCTTAGGGGGGGGGTGGACTGAAGCTTTCTTT	CAWTLGGGWTEAFF
TRBV19	.	.	TRBJ2-7	TGTGCCAGTAGTTCCCGGGGGGCCTCCTACGAGCAGTACTTC	CASSSRGASYEQYF
TRBV7-2	.	.	TRBJ2-5	TGTGCCAGCAGGACTTCGGGACATACCGAGACCCAGTACTTC	CASRTSGHTETQYF
TRBV7-9	TRBD1	.	TRBJ1-1	TGTGCCAGCAGCTTAATCCCCAGGGACAGGGCCTCTGGGTACACTGAAGCTTTCTTT	CASSLIPRDRASGYTEAFF
TRBV28	.	.	TRBJ2-7	TGTGCCAGCAGTGACACAGCCTCCCTACCCCAGTACTTC	CASSDTASLPQYF
TRBV5-1	TRBD2	.	TRBJ2-1	TGCGCCAGCGGAACTAGCGGGGGGGCCTGGAATGAGCAGTTCTTC	CASGTSGGAWNEQFF
TRBV18	TRBD1	.	TRBJ2-7	TGTGCCAGCTCACCGACAGGGCTCGAGCAGTACTTC	CASSPTGLEQYF
TRBV4-1	.	.	TRBJ2-7	TGCGCCAGCAGCCAAGACATCGCTTCAGGGGCCAGCTTAGGGCAGTACTTC	CASSQDIASGASLGQYF
TRBV7-9	.	.	TRBJ1-4	TGTGCCAGCAGCTTAGCGCGGAGGTCTAATGAAAAACTGTTTTTT	CASSLARRSNEKLFF
TRBV7-2	.	.	TRBJ2-3	TGTGCCAGCAGCTTAGTCAGCGGCAACACAGATACGCAGTATTTT	CASSLVSGNTDTQYF
TRBV5-4	TRBD2	.	TRBJ2-1	TGTGCCAGCAGCTCCATTAACGGGGGGTACAATGAGCAGTTCTTC	CASSSINGGYNEQFF
TRBV9	.	.	TRBJ1-1	TGTGCCAGCAGCGTAGGGCCCAGACAGACGGAAGCTTTCTTT	CASSVGPRQTEAFF
TRBV6-4	.	.	TRBJ2-2	TGTGCCAGCAGTGAAGGTGGGGGGGCCACCGGGGAGCTGTTTTTT	CASSEGGGATGELFF
TRBV30	.	.	TRBJ2-6	TGTGCCTGGAGTGTCCCACCAGTCTCTGGGGCCAACGTCCTGACTTTC	CAWSVPPVSGANVLTF
TRBV7-9	.	.	TRBJ1-6	TGTGCCAGCAGCCCTTGGGCTCACAATTCACCCCTCCACTTT	CASSPWAHNSPLHF
TRBV5-4	TRBD2	.	TRBJ2-1	TGTGCCAGCAGCATGACTAGCGGGGGGCCGAATGAGCAGTTCTTC	CASSMTSGGPNEQFF
TRBV6-1	.	few	TRBJ1-5	TGTGCCAGCGGCCTGGCGGCGTTTCAGCCCCAGCATTTT	CASGLAAFQPQHF
TRBV27	TRBD2	.	TRBJ2-7	TGTGCCAGCAGTTTATCCACCCTCGGGAGGTACCCCTACGAGCAGTACTTC	CASSLSTLGRYPYEQYF
TRBV5-4	.	.	TRBJ1-5	TGTGCCAGCAGCGGATACAGTTTCCTTGGCAATCAGCCCCAGCATTTT	CASSGYSFLGNQPQHF
TRBV4-2	TRBD1	.	TRBJ2-5	TGTGCCAGCAGCCAAGCGACAGGGGGGAGGGAGACCCAGTACTTC	CASSQATGGRETQYF
TRBV11-1	.	.	TRBJ1-3	TGTGCCAGCAGCTTAACCCAGAACACCATATATTTT	CASSLTQNTIYF
TRBV9	TRBD1	.	TRBJ1-6	TGTGCCAGCAGCGCCAAGGGGGCCAGTTCACCCCTCCACTTT	CASSAKGASSPLHF
TRBV5-1	TRBD2	.	TRBJ2-7	TGCGCCAGCAGCACCGGACTAGCGGGGGGACCCTACGAGCAGTACTTC	CASSTGLAGGPYEQYF
TRBV30	.	once	TRBJ1-1	TGTGCCTGGACAGGGGATAGGGGCACTGAAGCTTTCTTT	CAWTGDRGTEAFF
TRBV9	.	few	TRBJ1-3	TGTGCCAGCAACCCGGGGGTCTCTGGAAACACCATATATTTT	CASNPGVSGNTIYF
TRBV5-6	.	few	TRBJ2-7	TGTGCCAGCAGCTTGCCGGACGAGCAGTACTTC	CASSLPDEQYF
TRBV19	TRBD1	.	TRBJ2-7	TGTGCCAGTAGGCCGTCCGGGACAGGCAACGAGCAGTACTTC	CASRPSGTGNEQYF
TRBV30	.	.	TRBJ1-2	TGTGCCTGGCTCGGGGACTACAGTCCCTCTAACTATGGCTACACCTTC	CAWLGDYSPSNYGYTF
TRBV5-1	.	.	TRBJ1-4	TGCGCCAGCAGCTTGGCCGTAGGAGAGAGAGAAAAACTGTTTTTT	CASSLAVGEREKLFF